This TCR beta chain was sequenced for a study of blood T cell repertoires in COVID-19. Trimming cost V 0 bases and J 4 bases; bases outside gene matches: 7. Germline V lookup: CDR1 SGDLS, CDR2 YYNGEE. CDR3 length equals 17 residues. Profiling relied on immunoSEQ multiplex PCR, and the TCRdb table lists in-frame clones only, not all of them. Of around 300,000 clones detected, around 90% appear once; the ten largest clones hold roughly 9%. The V and J genes are TRBV9 and TRBJ2-5; 12 nucleotides match TRBD1. The sequenced material came from peripheral blood. This sequence was found in a man between 18 and 29 years old with active or convalescent COVID-19. CDR3 DNA sequence: TGTGCCAGCAGCGTAGGTAGTTGGGACAGGGGGCGAGAGACCCAGTACTTC. Translation gives CASSVGSWDRGRETQYF.